This TCR beta chain is drawn from a study of T cells in Graves' hyperthyroidism and ophthalmopathy. Study as a whole: Peripheral blood was taken when the disease was first diagnosed, before any treatment began. Study observations and caveats: Model-based prediction identified ophthalmopathy a median around 6.5 months prior to its onset.

On this clonotype: The target antigen is unknown. With a much larger clone just one base away, this may be a read error.

Researchers amplified the TCR beta CDR3 regions from RNA transcripts. HTBI primers were used for first-round RT-PCR of the TCR CDR3. MiXCR, run by TCRdb on the multiplex PCR reads, gives a single entry per CDR3 protein. The sample has roughly 420,000 distinct CDR3 sequences, about an eighth seen once. This CDR3 has 14 amino acids. The germline V gene has CDR1 SGHVS and CDR2 FQNEAQ. The chain uses TRBV7-8 and TRBJ2-7; D is possibly TRBD2 (6 bases). The end of the DNA is better explained by TRBJ2-1, so the J call may be wrong. The sequence derives from a woman under 30 with Graves' hyperthyroidism. The material sequenced was blood. The CDR3 sequence is CASGLDRRAGEQFF. For the CDR3, the DNA is TGTGCCAGCGGCTTAGATAGGAGGGCAGGTGAGCAGTTCTTC.